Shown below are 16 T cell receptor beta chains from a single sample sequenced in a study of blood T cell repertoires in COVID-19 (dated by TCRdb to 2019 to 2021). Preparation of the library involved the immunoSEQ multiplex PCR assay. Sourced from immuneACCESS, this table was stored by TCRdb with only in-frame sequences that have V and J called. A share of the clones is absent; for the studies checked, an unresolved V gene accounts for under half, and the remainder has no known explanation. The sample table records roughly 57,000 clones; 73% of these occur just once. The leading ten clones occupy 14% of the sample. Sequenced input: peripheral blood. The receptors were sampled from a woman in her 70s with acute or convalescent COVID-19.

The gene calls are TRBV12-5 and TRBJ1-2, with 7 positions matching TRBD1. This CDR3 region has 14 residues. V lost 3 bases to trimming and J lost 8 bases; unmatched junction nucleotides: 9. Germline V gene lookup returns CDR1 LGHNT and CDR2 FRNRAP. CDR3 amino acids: CASGFRGARSGYTF. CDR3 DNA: TGTGCTAGTGGTTTCAGGGGGGCCCGGTCAGGCTACACCTTC.

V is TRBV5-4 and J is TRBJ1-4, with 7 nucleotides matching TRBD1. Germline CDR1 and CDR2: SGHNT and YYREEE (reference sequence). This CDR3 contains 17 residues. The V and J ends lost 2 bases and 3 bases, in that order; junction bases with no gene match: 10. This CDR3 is CASSFRQGGWANEKLFF. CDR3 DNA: TGTGCCAGCAGCTTCCGACAGGGAGGATGGGCTAATGAAAAACTGTTTTTT.

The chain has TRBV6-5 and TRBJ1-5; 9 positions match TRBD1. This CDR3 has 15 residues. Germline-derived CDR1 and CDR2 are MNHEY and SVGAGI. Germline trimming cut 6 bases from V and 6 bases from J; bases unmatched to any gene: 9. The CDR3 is CASRVDRGGSQPQHF. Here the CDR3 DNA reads TGTGCCAGCAGGGTGGACAGGGGAGGGAGTCAGCCCCAGCATTTT.

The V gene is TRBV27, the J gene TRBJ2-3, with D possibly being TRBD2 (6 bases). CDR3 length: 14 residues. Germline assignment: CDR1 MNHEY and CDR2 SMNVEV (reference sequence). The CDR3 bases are TGTGCTTCAGGGAGGATCCCCGGCACAGATACGCAGTATTTT. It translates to CASGRIPGTDTQYF.

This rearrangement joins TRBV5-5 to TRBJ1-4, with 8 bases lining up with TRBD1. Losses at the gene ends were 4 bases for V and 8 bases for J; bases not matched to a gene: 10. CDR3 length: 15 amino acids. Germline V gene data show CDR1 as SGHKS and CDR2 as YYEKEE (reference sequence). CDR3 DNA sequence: TGTGCCAGCAGCACCCAGACAGGGGCAAGGGAAAAACTGTTTTTT. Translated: CASSTQTGAREKLFF.

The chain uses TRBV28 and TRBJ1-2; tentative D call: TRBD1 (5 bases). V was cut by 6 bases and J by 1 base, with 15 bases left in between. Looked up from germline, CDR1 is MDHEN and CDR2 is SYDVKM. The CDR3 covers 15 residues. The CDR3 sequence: CASSSPSRVNYGYTF. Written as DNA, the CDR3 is TGTGCCAGCAGCAGCCCGAGCAGGGTTAACTATGGCTACACCTTC.

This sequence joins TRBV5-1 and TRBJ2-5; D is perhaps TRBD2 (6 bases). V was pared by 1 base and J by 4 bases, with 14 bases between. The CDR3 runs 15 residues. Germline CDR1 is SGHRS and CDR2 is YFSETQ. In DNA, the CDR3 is TGCGCCAGCAGCTTGCAGGGCGTGGGGGGAGAGACCCAGTACTTC. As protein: CASSLQGVGGETQYF.

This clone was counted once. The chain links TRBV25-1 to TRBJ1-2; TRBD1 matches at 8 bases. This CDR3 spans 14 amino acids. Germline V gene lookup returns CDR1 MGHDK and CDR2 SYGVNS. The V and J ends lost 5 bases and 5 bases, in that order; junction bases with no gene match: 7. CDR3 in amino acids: CASSSRDRWYGYTF. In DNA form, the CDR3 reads TGTGCCAGCAGTTCTCGGGACAGGTGGTATGGCTACACCTTC.

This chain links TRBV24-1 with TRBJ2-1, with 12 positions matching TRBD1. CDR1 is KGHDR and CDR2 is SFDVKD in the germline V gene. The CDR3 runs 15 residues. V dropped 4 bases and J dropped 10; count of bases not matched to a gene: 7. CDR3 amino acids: CATSEPGQGAREQFF. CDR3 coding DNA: TGTGCCACCAGTGAACCGGGACAGGGGGCGAGAGAGCAGTTCTTC.

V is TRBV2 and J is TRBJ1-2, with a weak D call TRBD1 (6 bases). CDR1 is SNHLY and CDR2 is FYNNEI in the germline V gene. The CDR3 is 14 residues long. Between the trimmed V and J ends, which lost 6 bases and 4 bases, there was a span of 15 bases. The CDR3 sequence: CASRPRTAAYGYTF. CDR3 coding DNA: TGTGCCAGCAGACCTCGGACAGCAGCCTATGGCTACACCTTC.

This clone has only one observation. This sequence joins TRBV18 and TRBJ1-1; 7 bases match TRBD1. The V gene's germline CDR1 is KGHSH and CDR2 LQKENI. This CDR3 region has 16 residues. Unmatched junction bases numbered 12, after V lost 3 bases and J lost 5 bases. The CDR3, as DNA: TGTGCCAGCTCACCCCTCGGACAGGTAAGAGGGACTGAAGCTTTCTTT. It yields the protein CASSPLGQVRGTEAFF.

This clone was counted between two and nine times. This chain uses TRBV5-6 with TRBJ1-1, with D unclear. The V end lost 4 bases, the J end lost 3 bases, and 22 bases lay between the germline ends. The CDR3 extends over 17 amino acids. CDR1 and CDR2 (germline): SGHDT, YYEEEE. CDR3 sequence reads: CASSLGGGVALDTEAFF. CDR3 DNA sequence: TGTGCCAGCAGCCTGGGAGGCGGGGTGGCCCTAGACACTGAAGCTTTCTTT.

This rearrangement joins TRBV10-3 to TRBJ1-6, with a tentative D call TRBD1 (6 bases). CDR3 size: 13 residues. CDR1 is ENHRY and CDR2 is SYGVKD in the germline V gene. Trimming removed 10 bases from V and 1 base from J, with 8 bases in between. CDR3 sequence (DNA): TGTGCCAACCAGGGGTCCTATAATTCACCCCTCCACTTT. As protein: CANQGSYNSPLHF.

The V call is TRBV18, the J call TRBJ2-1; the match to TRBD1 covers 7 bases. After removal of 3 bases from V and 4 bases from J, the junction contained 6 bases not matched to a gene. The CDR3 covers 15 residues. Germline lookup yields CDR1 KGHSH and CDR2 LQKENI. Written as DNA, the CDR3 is TGTGCCAGCTCACCTCTGGGACAGACTTACAATGAGCAGTTCTTC. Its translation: CASSPLGQTYNEQFF.

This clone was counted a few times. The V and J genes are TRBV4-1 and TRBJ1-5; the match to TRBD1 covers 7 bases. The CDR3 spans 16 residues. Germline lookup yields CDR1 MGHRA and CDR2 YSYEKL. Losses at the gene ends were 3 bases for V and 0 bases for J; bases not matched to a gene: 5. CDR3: CASSHSGQLSNQPQHF. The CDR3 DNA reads TGCGCCAGCAGCCACTCGGGACAGCTTAGCAATCAGCCCCAGCATTTT.

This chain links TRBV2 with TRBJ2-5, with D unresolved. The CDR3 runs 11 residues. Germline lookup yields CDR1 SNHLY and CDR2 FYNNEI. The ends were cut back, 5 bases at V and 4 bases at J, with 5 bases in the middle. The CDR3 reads CASSLLETQYF. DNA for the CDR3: TGTGCCAGCAGTCTTTTAGAGACCCAGTACTTC.